The clone carrying this TCR beta chain was recorded a few times. Its antigen is still unknown. The sample belongs to a study of naive and memory T cell subsets. Overall study results and limits: The RNA method is potentially sensitive to activation and differentiation changes. Far more TCRs reportedly came from tuberculin skin test site biopsies.

The SP2 primer and nested alpha and beta constant region primers amplified ligated cDNA in four rounds. Blood and skin TCR RNA was reverse transcribed with alpha and beta constant primers. TCRdb recomputed calls from the UMI-ligation and nested PCR reads with MiXCR, one row per CDR3 protein. The sample holds around 30,000 distinct CDR3 sequences, approximately 7.1% seen once. Treatment described: skin biopsy from PPD injection site in Mantoux-positive individual. The library had UMIs added by 3' ligation of an oligonucleotide to TCR cDNA. The CDR3 consists of 15 residues. Germline lookup yields CDR1 SGHVS and CDR2 FQNEAQ. Trimming removed 6 bases from V and 0 bases from J, with 15 bases in between.

J is TRBJ2-7 and V is TRBV7-8; possible D gene TRBD1, 6 bases. The receptor's source is an adult in good health. Sequences were derived from skin, sampled from a tuberculin skin test site. CDR3 loop: CASRSTGISSYEQYF. The CDR3 DNA is TGTGCCAGCAGGTCTACAGGGATTAGCTCCTACGAGCAGTACTTC. The full variable domain, completed using reference TRBV7-8 and TRBJ2-7, is GAGVSQSPRYKVAKRGQDVALRCDPISGHVSLFWYQQALGQGPEFLTYFQNEAQLDKSGLPSDRFFAERPEGSVSTLKIQRTQQEDSAVYLCASRSTGISSYEQYFGPGTRLTVT.